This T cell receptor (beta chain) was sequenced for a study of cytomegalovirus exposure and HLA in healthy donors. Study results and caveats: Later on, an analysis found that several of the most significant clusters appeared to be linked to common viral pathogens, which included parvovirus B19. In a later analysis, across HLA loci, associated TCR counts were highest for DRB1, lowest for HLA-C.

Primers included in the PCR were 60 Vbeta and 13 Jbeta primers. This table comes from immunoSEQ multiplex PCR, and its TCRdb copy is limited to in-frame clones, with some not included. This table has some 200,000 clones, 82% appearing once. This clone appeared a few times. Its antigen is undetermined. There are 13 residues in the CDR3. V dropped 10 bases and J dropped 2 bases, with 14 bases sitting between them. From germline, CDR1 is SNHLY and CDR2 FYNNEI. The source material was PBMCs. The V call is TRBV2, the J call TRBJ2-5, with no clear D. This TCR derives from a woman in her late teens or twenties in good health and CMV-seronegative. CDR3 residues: CATRAAFQETQYF. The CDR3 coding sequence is TGTGCCACCCGAGCTGCTTTTCAAGAGACCCAGTACTTC. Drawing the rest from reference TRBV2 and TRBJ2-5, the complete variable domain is EPEVTQTPSHQVTQMGQEVILRCVPISNHLYFYWYRQILGQKVEFLVSFYNNEISEKSEIFDDQFSVERPDGSNFTLKIRSTKLEDSAMYFCATRAAFQETQYFGPGTRLLVL.